A selection of T cell receptor beta chains follows, all from one sample in a study of neurological immune-mediated disorders. TCRdb used MiXCR to reprocess the 5' RACE reads, holding one entry per CDR3 protein. The table records approximately 30,000 distinct CDR3 sequences, about 7% of them present only once. Material: PBMCs. Every receptor here comes from a woman aged 45-65 years in good health. CDR3s include the opening cysteine and the closing phenylalanine or tryptophan. D genes are given only for firm matches. The size of a clone is reported for some rows only, either as once, few or many, or as a class for expanded clones.

v_gene: TRBV20-1; abundance: many; d_gene: -; j_gene: TRBJ2-1; len: 13; CDR3nt: TGCAGTGCTTTCGGGGTTGCTCTAAATGAGCAGTTCTTC; CDR3aa: CSAFGVALNEQFF
v_gene: TRBV7-2; abundance: many; d_gene: -; j_gene: TRBJ1-5; len: 13; CDR3nt: TGTGCCAGCAGTCCGGCGAGGAATCAGCCCCAGCATTTT; CDR3aa: CASSPARNQPQHF
v_gene: TRBV28; abundance: many; d_gene: TRBD2; j_gene: TRBJ2-7; len: 16; CDR3nt: TGTGCCAGCAGTATCCCTCTAGCGGGAGGGGCCTACGAGCAGTACTTC; CDR3aa: CASSIPLAGGAYEQYF
v_gene: TRBV20-1; abundance: many; d_gene: -; j_gene: TRBJ2-1; len: 13; CDR3nt: TGCAGTGCTAGAGTGGAGTTGAGGGGTGAACAGTTCTTC; CDR3aa: CSARVELRGEQFF
v_gene: TRBV5-1; abundance: many; d_gene: -; j_gene: TRBJ2-2; len: 13; CDR3nt: TGCGCCAGCAGCTTGGGTAACACCGGGGAGCTGTTTTTT; CDR3aa: CASSLGNTGELFF
v_gene: TRBV5-1; abundance: many; d_gene: -; j_gene: TRBJ2-5; len: 14; CDR3nt: TGCGCCAGCAGCTTGGGTTCGGGGTCAGAGACCCAGTACTTC; CDR3aa: CASSLGSGSETQYF
v_gene: TRBV20-1; abundance: many; d_gene: TRBD2; j_gene: TRBJ2-1; len: 13; CDR3nt: TGCAGTGCTAGCGGGGGGGCCGGAAATGAGCAGTTCTTC; CDR3aa: CSASGGAGNEQFF
v_gene: TRBV6-5; abundance: many; d_gene: TRBD1; j_gene: TRBJ2-7; len: 14; CDR3nt: TGTGCCAGCAGCCAAGACAGGGCTCCCTACGAGCAGTACTTC; CDR3aa: CASSQDRAPYEQYF
v_gene: TRBV7-2; abundance: many; d_gene: TRBD2; j_gene: TRBJ2-2; len: 18; CDR3nt: TGTGCCAGCAGCTTAAGGCCGGCTGGCGGGGGGGCGATCGGGGAGCTGTTTTTT; CDR3aa: CASSLRPAGGGAIGELFF
v_gene: TRBV7-2; abundance: many; d_gene: -; j_gene: TRBJ2-7; len: 15; CDR3nt: TGTGCCAGCAGCTTAGTAACAGGGCTGAGGAACGAGCAGTACTTC; CDR3aa: CASSLVTGLRNEQYF
v_gene: TRBV7-2; abundance: many; d_gene: TRBD2; j_gene: TRBJ2-7; len: 14; CDR3nt: TGTGCCAGCAGACTCTCTAGCGGGAGCACCGAGCAGTACTTC; CDR3aa: CASRLSSGSTEQYF
v_gene: TRBV9; abundance: many; d_gene: -; j_gene: TRBJ2-3; len: 12; CDR3nt: TGTGCCAGCAGCGCCGGACTTTATACGCAGTATTTT; CDR3aa: CASSAGLYTQYF
v_gene: TRBV12-3/TRBV12-4; abundance: many; d_gene: -; j_gene: TRBJ2-5; len: 14; CDR3nt: TGTGCCAGCAGTCCCTGGTCCAACCAAGAGACCCAGTACTTC; CDR3aa: CASSPWSNQETQYF
v_gene: TRBV27; abundance: many; d_gene: -; j_gene: TRBJ2-1; len: 19; CDR3nt: TGTGCCAGCAGCCTCTTCCGGGGCACGACAGGGACTACCTTTGGTGAGCAGTTCTTC; CDR3aa: CASSLFRGTTGTTFGEQFF
v_gene: TRBV14; abundance: many; d_gene: -; j_gene: TRBJ1-4; len: 11; CDR3nt: TGTGCCAGCAGCCCCGGTAGAAAACTGTTTTTT; CDR3aa: CASSPGRKLFF
v_gene: TRBV7-7; abundance: many; d_gene: -; j_gene: TRBJ2-5; len: 14; CDR3nt: TGTGCCAGCAGCTTAGAACAGGAGAGTCAGACCCAGTACTTC; CDR3aa: CASSLEQESQTQYF
v_gene: TRBV6-5; abundance: many; d_gene: -; j_gene: TRBJ2-6; len: 17; CDR3nt: TGTGCCAGCAGTTACGGGTGGGGTGGCTCTGGGGCCAACGTCCTGACTTTC; CDR3aa: CASSYGWGGSGANVLTF
v_gene: TRBV7-2; abundance: many; d_gene: -; j_gene: TRBJ2-7; len: 13; CDR3nt: TGTGCCAGCAGCTTCGACCTCTCCTACGAGCAGTACTTC; CDR3aa: CASSFDLSYEQYF
v_gene: TRBV7-2; abundance: many; d_gene: TRBD1; j_gene: TRBJ1-4; len: 15; CDR3nt: TGTGCCAGCAGCCCGTGGACAGGGACTAATGAAAAACTGTTTTTT; CDR3aa: CASSPWTGTNEKLFF
v_gene: TRBV28; abundance: -; d_gene: -; j_gene: TRBJ1-6; len: 12; CDR3nt: TGTGTCGCGGGGGGGCCAGATTCACCCCTCCACTTT; CDR3aa: CVAGGPDSPLHF
v_gene: TRBV20-1; abundance: many; d_gene: TRBD2; j_gene: TRBJ2-1; len: 14; CDR3nt: TGCAGTGCTAGAGGACTAGCGGGACACAATGAGCAGTTCTTC; CDR3aa: CSARGLAGHNEQFF
v_gene: TRBV7-6; abundance: many; d_gene: -; j_gene: TRBJ2-2; len: 12; CDR3nt: TGTGCCAGCACCGAAAACACCGGGGAGCTGTTTTTT; CDR3aa: CASTENTGELFF
v_gene: TRBV5-4; abundance: many; d_gene: -; j_gene: TRBJ2-3; len: 13; CDR3nt: TGTGCCAGCAGCCGGCAGGGTACAGATACGCAGTATTTT; CDR3aa: CASSRQGTDTQYF
v_gene: TRBV20-1; abundance: many; d_gene: TRBD1; j_gene: TRBJ2-4; len: 15; CDR3nt: TGCAGTGCTAGAGATTTGAGGGGGCTGGAAAACATTCAGTACTTC; CDR3aa: CSARDLRGLENIQYF
v_gene: TRBV20-1; abundance: many; d_gene: TRBD1; j_gene: TRBJ2-3; len: 13; CDR3nt: TGCAGTGCTTCCGAAGGGGGCTCGGATACGCAGTATTTT; CDR3aa: CSASEGGSDTQYF
v_gene: TRBV20-1; abundance: many; d_gene: TRBD1; j_gene: TRBJ1-4; len: 14; CDR3nt: TGCAGTGCTAGTAGTACAGGGGTGAATGAAAAACTGTTTTTT; CDR3aa: CSASSTGVNEKLFF
v_gene: TRBV29-1; abundance: many; d_gene: TRBD2; j_gene: TRBJ2-1; len: 14; CDR3nt: TGCAGCGTTGAAGATTTAGCGGGGGCCAATGAGCAGTTCTTC; CDR3aa: CSVEDLAGANEQFF
v_gene: TRBV7-2; abundance: many; d_gene: -; j_gene: TRBJ2-7; len: 14; CDR3nt: TGTGCCAGCAGCTTATCCGGACAATCCTACGAGCAGTACTTC; CDR3aa: CASSLSGQSYEQYF
v_gene: TRBV7-2; abundance: many; d_gene: -; j_gene: TRBJ1-3; len: 14; CDR3nt: TGTGCCAGCAGCCAAGCCGGCTATGGAAACACCATATATTTT; CDR3aa: CASSQAGYGNTIYF
v_gene: TRBV5-1; abundance: few; d_gene: -; j_gene: TRBJ2-1; len: 16; CDR3nt: TGCGCCAGCAGCCCCCCAAACGTGGGGCCCGACAATGAGCAGTTCTTC; CDR3aa: CASSPPNVGPDNEQFF
v_gene: TRBV20-1; abundance: many; d_gene: TRBD2; j_gene: TRBJ2-1; len: 15; CDR3nt: TGCAGTGCTACGCCACCCGGGACTACCTACAATGAGCAGTTCTTC; CDR3aa: CSATPPGTTYNEQFF
v_gene: TRBV5-1; abundance: many; d_gene: TRBD1; j_gene: TRBJ1-2; len: 14; CDR3nt: TGCGCCAGCAGCTTGGAGGGACAGCGGTATGGCTACACCTTC; CDR3aa: CASSLEGQRYGYTF
v_gene: TRBV28; abundance: -; d_gene: -; j_gene: TRBJ2-3; len: 16; CDR3nt: TGTGCCAGCAGTTCCATCGCGGGGTTGGGCACAGATACGCAGTATTTT; CDR3aa: CASSSIAGLGTDTQYF
v_gene: TRBV5-1; abundance: many; d_gene: TRBD1; j_gene: TRBJ1-6; len: 14; CDR3nt: TGCGCCAGCAGCTCGGGACAGGATTATTCACCCCTCCACTTT; CDR3aa: CASSSGQDYSPLHF
v_gene: TRBV28; abundance: many; d_gene: -; j_gene: TRBJ1-4; len: 16; CDR3nt: TGTGCCAGCAGTTTGGTCTCCTCGTCGATTAGAGAAAAACTGTTTTTT; CDR3aa: CASSLVSSSIREKLFF
v_gene: TRBV4-3; abundance: -; d_gene: -; j_gene: TRBJ2-1; len: 14; CDR3nt: TGCGCCAGCAGCCAAGATTCGGGACACAATGAGCAGTTCTTC; CDR3aa: CASSQDSGHNEQFF
v_gene: TRBV7-9; abundance: many; d_gene: TRBD1; j_gene: TRBJ2-7; len: 14; CDR3nt: TGTGCCAGCAGCTCCGGGACAGTAACCTACGAGCAGTACTTC; CDR3aa: CASSSGTVTYEQYF
v_gene: TRBV30; abundance: many; d_gene: -; j_gene: TRBJ2-7; len: 12; CDR3nt: TGTGCCTGGAGTGTAGGTCACTACGAGCAGTACTTC; CDR3aa: CAWSVGHYEQYF
v_gene: TRBV5-1; abundance: many; d_gene: -; j_gene: TRBJ2-1; len: 14; CDR3nt: TGCGCCAGTGGATTGGACTGGGGTAGTAGGGAGCAGTTCTTC; CDR3aa: CASGLDWGSREQFF